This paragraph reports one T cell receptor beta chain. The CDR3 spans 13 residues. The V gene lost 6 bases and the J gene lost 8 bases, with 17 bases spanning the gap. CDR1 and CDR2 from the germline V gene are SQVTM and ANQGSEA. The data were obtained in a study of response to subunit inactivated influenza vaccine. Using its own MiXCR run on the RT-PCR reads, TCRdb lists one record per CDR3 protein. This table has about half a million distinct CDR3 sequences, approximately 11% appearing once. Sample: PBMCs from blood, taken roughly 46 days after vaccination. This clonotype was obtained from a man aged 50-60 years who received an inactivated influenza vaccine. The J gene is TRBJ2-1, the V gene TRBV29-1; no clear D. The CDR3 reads CSVRKGLWDEQFF. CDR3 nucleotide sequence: TGCAGCGTCCGAAAAGGCTTATGGGATGAGCAGTTCTTC.